A single sample gave rise to the 6 T cell receptor beta chains below, sequenced in a study of spatial heterogeneity in lung cancer (dated by TCRdb to between 2018 and 2021). The library was made by 5' RACE. Sequencing used a NextSeq 500. TCRdb handled the public reads itself, with Q25 trimming in fastp and clone calling in MiXCR, and kept productive beta chains. Each CDR3 protein appears once, grouped with its most common genes and DNA. This sample is represented by about 38,000 distinct CDR3 sequences; 7.5% to 8% of them were singletons. The top ten clones comprise 25% to 35% of the sample. Read against the paper, the sample's time point label means: sample taken at primary tumor resection. The starting material was PBMCs, obtained at surgery. Receptor source: a male donor with early-stage non-small cell lung cancer.

This clonotype has at least ten counts. The V and J genes are TRBV24-1 and TRBJ2-3, with D perhaps matching TRBD2 (6 bases). In germline, CDR1 is KGHDR, CDR2 SFDVKD. Trimming took 3 bases from V and 2 from J, leaving 11 bases between them. This CDR3 has 15 residues. The CDR3 bases are TGTGCCACCAGTGATAGGGCGGGAAACACAGATACGCAGTATTTT. It encodes CATSDRAGNTDTQYF.

This clonotype occurred many times. J is TRBJ1-4 and V is TRBV6-2 or TRBV6-3; D call uncertain. Germline CDR1 is MNHEY and CDR2 is SVGEGT. CDR3 length: 15 residues. The V end was cut by 7 bases, the J end by 5 bases, with 17 bases between. CDR3: CASKDEAGINEKLFF. The CDR3 DNA reads TGTGCCAGCAAAGACGAGGCGGGCATAAATGAAAAACTGTTTTTT.

As for this clonotype: Since a much larger clone is just one base distant, this may be a read error. Since the CDR3 does not end with the conserved phenylalanine or tryptophan, this likely comes from a read error. This chain links TRBV12-3 or TRBV12-4 with TRBJ1-2, with no clear D. The CDR3 is 11 amino acids. V lost 6 bases to trimming and J lost 1 base, with 3 bases between them. The CDR3, as DNA: TGTGCCAGCAGCCTTAACTATGGCTACACCCTC. Translated: CASSLNYGYTL.

CDR3 amino acids: CASSSRTGAQTYNEQFF. In DNA form, the CDR3 reads TGTGCCAGCAGTAGCAGGACAGGGGCGCAAACCTACAATGAGCAGTTCTTC. The rearrangement joins TRBV12-3 or TRBV12-4 to TRBJ2-1, with 9 bases identical to TRBD1. Unmatched junction bases numbered 10, after V lost 5 bases and J lost 2 bases. The CDR3 is 17 amino acids.

This clonotype was counted many times. This sequence joins TRBV6-6 and TRBJ1-3; tentatively, D is TRBD1 (6 bases). Germline CDR1 and CDR2: MNHNY and SVGAGI (reference sequence). V shed 7 bases and J shed 4 bases, with 14 bases lying between them. The CDR3 extends over 14 amino acids. The CDR3 loop is CASNEQGHGNTIYF. DNA for the CDR3: TGTGCCAGCAACGAACAGGGACACGGAAACACCATATATTTT.

This clonotype was counted at least ten times. The chain has TRBV7-9 and TRBJ2-7; 7 bases are a match to TRBD2. With 3 bases clipped from V and 0 bases from J, the junction kept 2 bases outside the gene matches. The CDR3 loop spans 14 amino acids. CDR1 SEHNR and CDR2 FQNEAQ come from the germline V gene (reference sequence). The CDR3 loop is CASSFGGSSYEQYF. The CDR3 DNA follows: TGTGCCAGCAGCTTTGGCGGGAGCTCCTACGAGCAGTACTTC. Variable domain in full (rest from reference TRBV7-9 and TRBJ2-7): DTGVSQNPRHKITKRGQNVTFRCDPISEHNRLYWYRQTLGQGPEFLTYFQNEAQLEKSRLLSDRFSAERPKGSFSTLEIQRTEQGDSAMYLCASSFGGSSYEQYFGPGTRLTVT.